This record covers a single T cell receptor beta chain. Its specificity is unknown. Germline lookup yields CDR1 KGHDR and CDR2 SFDVKD. Trimming stripped 4 bases from V and 5 bases from J, with 8 bases between. This CDR3 spans 12 amino acids. Sample donors were healthy Caucasian individuals that came from Russia, aged roughly 6 to 95. Using a J-beta primer mix together with a sample-barcoded 5' primer, a second PCR was run for roughly 6 to 11 cycles. Each cDNA molecule was tagged by a template-switch adaptor that had 12 random nucleotides. In TCRdb, the 5' RACE reads were re-called with MiXCR into one record per CDR3 protein. The table lists more than 600,000 distinct CDR3 sequences, roughly 25% of them singletons. These data are taken from a study of blood T cells in healthy people across ages. Study observations and caveats: TCR beta diversity, measured per million T cells, fell in a roughly linear way with age.

These data were also filed under a second study, of T cells of mothers and their children.

The sample taken for sequencing was blood. This chain links TRBV24-1 with TRBJ2-7; D remains unclear. This receptor was identified in a boy under 18 in good health. The CDR3 bases are TGTGCCACCAGTGACCAGACTCACGAGCAGTACTTC. This codes for CATSDQTHEQYF.